Each of the 20 T cell receptor beta chains below was sequenced from the same sample in a study of blood T cell repertoires in COVID-19. Generated by immunoSEQ multiplex PCR, the TCRdb table keeps only in-frame clones and is missing some. The sample holds approximately 240,000 clones, roughly 84% seen once. The sequenced sample consisted of peripheral blood. These receptor sequences come from a man in his fifties or sixties who had recovered from COVID-19.

Only one count was recorded for this clone. This chain uses TRBV19 with TRBJ2-7; tentative D call: TRBD2 (5 bases). CDR1 and CDR2 from the germline V gene are LNHDA and SQIVND (reference sequence). The V end was cut by 4 bases, the J end by 6 bases, with 16 bases between. The CDR3 runs 14 residues. Here the CDR3 DNA reads TGTGCCAGTAGTAAAGCCCGCATTGCGGGCGAGCAGTACTTC. It encodes CASSKARIAGEQYF.

The chain employs TRBV5-1 and TRBJ2-5; maybe TRBD2 (5 bases). CDR3 size: 14 residues. Trimming cost V 2 bases and J 0 bases, with 8 bases left between them. The germline V gene encodes CDR1 SGHRS and CDR2 YFSETQ. The DNA for the CDR3 is TGCGCCAGCAGCTTATCAGCGGACCAAGAGACCCAGTACTTC. It codes for CASSLSADQETQYF.

V is TRBV24-1 and J is TRBJ2-3; TRBD2 matches 7 bases. J was trimmed by 2 bases and V by 4 bases; bases with no gene match: 2. This CDR3 contains 14 residues. Germline V gives CDR1 KGHDR, CDR2 SFDVKD. The CDR3 here is CATSEERDTDTQYF. CDR3 DNA: TGTGCCACCAGTGAAGAGCGGGACACAGATACGCAGTATTTT.

This chain joins TRBV5-1 and TRBJ2-1; 12 bases match TRBD2. This CDR3 contains 14 residues. Per the germline V gene, CDR1 is SGHRS and CDR2 is YFSETQ. Losses at the gene ends were 7 bases for V and 5 bases for J; bases not matched to a gene: 4. CDR3 sequence reads: CASRRTSGDNEQFF. The CDR3 nucleotides read TGCGCCAGCCGACGGACTAGCGGGGACAATGAGCAGTTCTTC.

This clone was seen only once. The V call is TRBV27, the J call TRBJ2-1, with 8 bases lining up with TRBD2. J lost 9 bases, V lost 6 bases, and 13 bases had no gene match. The germline gives CDR1 MNHEY, CDR2 SMNVEV (reference sequence). CDR3 length equals 15 residues. For the CDR3, the DNA is TGTGCCAGCAGGTCCGGGGGAGCGGGAGAGCCTGAGCAGTTCTTC. It translates to CASRSGGAGEPEQFF.

This clone occurred once. The chain recombines TRBV20-1 with TRBJ1-2; D possibly corresponds to TRBD1 (6 bases). Germline-derived CDR1 and CDR2 are DFQATT and SNEGSKA (reference sequence). CDR3 length: 11 amino acids. Trimming removed 6 bases from V and 3 bases from J, with 8 bases in between. CDR3 protein: CSAPGDYGYTF. The CDR3 DNA reads as TGCAGTGCACCAGGGGACTATGGCTACACCTTC.

This chain connects TRBV28 to TRBJ2-7; a weak D match, TRBD1 (6 bases). This CDR3 contains 17 residues. Germline CDR1 and CDR2: MDHEN and SYDVKM. Trimming removed 3 bases from V and 3 bases from J, with 21 bases in between. The CDR3 sequence: CASSLSRDKFKNYEQYF. The CDR3 region has the DNA TGTGCCAGCAGTTTGTCCCGGGACAAGTTCAAAAACTACGAGCAGTACTTC.

This sequence joins TRBV2 and TRBJ1-6, with 7 bases aligning to TRBD1. V was pared by 2 bases and J by 7 bases, with 5 bases of the junction left unmatched. Germline V gene sequence: CDR1 SNHLY, CDR2 FYNNEI. CDR3 size: 15 residues. The CDR3 DNA reads TGTGCCAGCAGTGAAAGGGAACAGGGGAATTCACCCCTCCACTTT. Translated: CASSEREQGNSPLHF. The full variable domain, completed using reference TRBV2 and TRBJ1-6, is EPEVTQTPSHQVTQMGQEVILRCVPISNHLYFYWYRQILGQKVEFLVSFYNNEISEKSEIFDDQFSVERPDGSNFTLKIRSTKLEDSAMYFCASSEREQGNSPLHFGNGTRLTVT.

V gene TRBV4-2 combines with J gene TRBJ2-7, with 11 bases matching TRBD2. CDR1 and CDR2 from the germline V gene are LGHNA and YNFKEQ. This CDR3 spans 17 amino acids. With 1 base clipped from V and 4 bases from J, the junction kept 9 bases outside the gene matches. The CDR3 nucleotides read TGTGCCAGCAGCCAAGTAGGTCCCGGGACTAGCGGATACGAGCAGTACTTC. Its translation: CASSQVGPGTSGYEQYF.

This clone was seen a single time. V and J are TRBV7-9 and TRBJ2-3; 13 bases fit TRBD2. The CDR3 consists of 17 residues. The J segment lost 2 bases and the V segment lost 4 bases, leaving 6 bases of the junction unmatched. Germline CDR1 SEHNR, CDR2 FQNEAQ (reference sequence). The CDR3 DNA reads TGTGCCAGCAGCTCCGGACTAGCGGGAGTATCCACAGATACGCAGTATTTT. It encodes CASSSGLAGVSTDTQYF.

The chain employs TRBV11-2 and TRBJ1-2; 10 bases map to TRBD1. This CDR3 is built from 19 residues. V lost 5 bases to trimming and J lost 5 bases; unmatched junction nucleotides: 20. CDR1 SGHAT and CDR2 FQNNGV come from the germline V gene. The CDR3 region is CASSRPGTGVSPILYGYTF. CDR3 nucleotide sequence: TGTGCCAGCAGCCGGCCTGGGACAGGGGTTTCCCCGATCCTTTATGGCTACACCTTC. The full variable domain, its missing parts supplied by reference TRBV11-2 and TRBJ1-2, is EAGVAQSPRYKIIEKRQSVAFWCNPISGHATLYWYQQILGQGPKLLIQFQNNGVVDDSQLPKDRFSAERLKGVDSTLKIQPAKLEDSAVYLCASSRPGTGVSPILYGYTFGSGTRLTVV.

The CDR3 nucleotides are TGTGCCAGCAGAGGAGGGGATACGCAGTATTTT. Its protein is CASRGGDTQYF. The genes are TRBV7-6 and TRBJ2-3; maybe TRBD2 (6 bases). V was pared by 6 bases and J by 6 bases, with 7 bases between. CDR3 size: 11 residues. Per germline, CDR1 SGHVS and CDR2 FNYEAQ.

This clone was seen more than once but under ten times. This chain connects TRBV11-3 to TRBJ2-7, with TRBD1 matching over 7 bases. Germline V lookup: CDR1 SGHNT, CDR2 YENEEA. V dropped 4 bases and J dropped 5; count of bases not matched to a gene: 5. This CDR3 is 13 amino acids long. The CDR3 loop is CASSSYRGNEQYF. CDR3 nucleotide sequence: TGTGCCAGCAGCTCATACAGGGGAAACGAGCAGTACTTC.

This clone has a handful of counts. The chain carries TRBV28 and TRBJ1-2; D gene unclear. V was cut by 3 bases and J by 7 bases, with 15 bases left in between. Germline values: CDR1 MDHEN, CDR2 SYDVKM. This CDR3 is 14 amino acids long. This chain's CDR3 is CASSFSRRMGGYTF. The CDR3 region has the DNA TGTGCCAGCAGTTTCTCCAGGAGGATGGGTGGCTACACCTTC.

The chain joins TRBV5-1 to TRBJ2-7, with 9 nucleotides matching TRBD1. Germline-derived CDR1 and CDR2 are SGHRS and YFSETQ. Trimming cost V 3 bases and J 5 bases; bases outside gene matches: 3. CDR3 length: 13 amino acids. The CDR3: CASSSRDRDEQYF. CDR3 sequence (DNA): TGCGCCAGCAGCTCCCGGGACAGGGACGAGCAGTACTTC.

The genes are TRBV18 and TRBJ2-1, with D uncertain. Trimming shortened V by 2 bases and J by 4 bases, and 18 bases separated the two germline ends. CDR1 KGHSH and CDR2 LQKENI come from the germline V gene. This CDR3 is built from 17 residues. DNA for the CDR3: TGTGCCAGCTCACCATTAACTACCGAAGTGAGGTACAATGAGCAGTTCTTC. This gives the protein CASSPLTTEVRYNEQFF.

The chain employs TRBV7-2 and TRBJ2-1; 8 nucleotides align to TRBD2. The CDR3 covers 17 residues. Germline V gives CDR1 SGHTA, CDR2 FQGNSA. V shed 7 bases and J 3 bases; nucleotides not matched to a gene: 14. The CDR3 loop is CASTLDWREVGYNEQFF. In DNA form, the CDR3 reads TGTGCCAGCACCCTGGACTGGCGGGAGGTGGGCTACAATGAGCAGTTCTTC.

V is TRBV2 and J is TRBJ1-2; tentatively, D is TRBD1 (6 bases). The CDR3 spans 17 residues. Germline loops: CDR1 SNHLY, CDR2 FYNNEI. V dropped 2 bases and J dropped 4 bases, with 20 bases sitting between them. CDR3 sequence (DNA): TGTGCCAGCAGTGAAATTCGGGTTGGGGGCGCGGTCTATGGCTACACCTTC. Translating it yields CASSEIRVGGAVYGYTF.

This rearrangement joins TRBV30 to TRBJ1-1; 7 nucleotides match TRBD1. Germline V gives CDR1 GTSNPN, CDR2 SVGIG (reference sequence). V was clipped by 3 bases and J by 1 base; unmatched bases: 11. The CDR3 extends over 16 amino acids. CDR3 loop: CAWSRGWGGQNTEAFF. CDR3 DNA sequence: TGTGCCTGGAGCAGGGGGTGGGGCGGGCAGAACACTGAAGCTTTCTTT.

The chain links TRBV10-3 to TRBJ2-7, with no clear D. The CDR3 is made up of 12 amino acids. V was clipped by 3 bases and J by 0 bases, with 3 bases between them. The germline V gene encodes CDR1 ENHRY and CDR2 SYGVKD. The CDR3 nucleotides are TGTGCCATCAGTGACTCCTCCTACGAGCAGTACTTC. Translated, it gives CAISDSSYEQYF.